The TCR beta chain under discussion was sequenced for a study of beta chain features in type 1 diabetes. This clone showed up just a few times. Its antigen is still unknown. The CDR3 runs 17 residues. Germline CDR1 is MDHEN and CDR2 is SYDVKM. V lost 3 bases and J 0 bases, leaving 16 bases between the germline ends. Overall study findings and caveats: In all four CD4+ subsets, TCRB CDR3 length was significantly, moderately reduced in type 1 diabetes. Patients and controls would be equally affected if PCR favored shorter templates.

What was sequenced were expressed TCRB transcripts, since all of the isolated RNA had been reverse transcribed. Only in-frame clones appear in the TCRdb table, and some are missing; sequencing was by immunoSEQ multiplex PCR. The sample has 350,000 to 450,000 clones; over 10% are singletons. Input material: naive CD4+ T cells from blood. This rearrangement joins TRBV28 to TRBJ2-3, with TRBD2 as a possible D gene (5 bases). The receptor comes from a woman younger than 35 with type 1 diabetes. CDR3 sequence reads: CASSFSLVTGSTDTQYF. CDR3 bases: TGTGCCAGCAGTTTCTCTCTGGTGACGGGAAGCACAGATACGCAGTATTTT.